Ten or more counts support the clone carrying this T cell receptor beta chain. Its target is unknown. The CDR3 totals 13 residues. Germline V CDR1 and CDR2: PRHDT, FYEKMQ (reference sequence). Between the trimmed V and J ends, which lost 2 bases and 4 bases, there was a span of 8 bases. These data come from a study of T-cell reconstitution after alpha-beta-depleted transplantation in children. Whole-study findings and limits: One year post-transplant, T-cell counts and diversity were largely derived from T cells produced anew.

A library of TCRbeta sequences, prepared with unique molecular identifiers, was generated. In TCRdb, the PCR reads were re-called with MiXCR into one record per CDR3 protein. The sample yields about 250,000 distinct CDR3 sequences, about 24% seen once. This chain connects TRBV13 to TRBJ1-1, with D tentatively TRBD1 (5 bases). Sequencing used PBMCs, mostly from graft donor cells, obtained 360 days after TCRalphabeta/CD19-depleted stem cell transplant. The TCR was taken from a female patient aged 2 to 10 who had a stem cell transplant for congenital amegakaryocytic thrombocytopenia, so the T cells may come from the graft donor. This CDR3 is CASSLQGPTEAFF. CDR3 sequence (DNA): TGTGCCAGCAGCTTACAGGGACCCACTGAAGCTTTCTTT.